The rows below give T cell receptor beta chains drawn from one sample of a study of radiotherapy plus CTLA-4 blockade in lung cancer. The protocol was immunoSEQ multiplex PCR, while the TCRdb copy is restricted to in-frame clones and leaves out a portion. The data hold 85,000 to 90,000 clones, with around 90% observed a single time. Sample: peripheral blood, taken from a patient treated with radiotherapy plus ipilimumab. The source is a human donor with non-small cell lung cancer that progressed on radiotherapy plus ipilimumab. Each CDR3 is given with its conserved first and last residue. A D gene is named only where the DNA matches it firmly. Clone size is stated in some rows and not others, as once, few, many or a class when expanded.

d_call j_call v_call cdr3_length clone_size cdr3_nt cdr3_aa
NA TRBJ2-1 TRBV5-1 16 NA TGCGCCAGTATAAAAGGTGGGGGGGCCCCCGGGAATGAGCAGTTCTTC CASIKGGGAPGNEQFF
NA TRBJ2-7 TRBV6-6 14 once TGTGCCAGCAAACGGGACGCAAGCTTATACGAGCAGTACTTC CASKRDASLYEQYF
NA TRBJ1-3 TRBV7-2 16 NA TGTGCCAGCAGCTTAGTCCCAGGCCCCTCTGGAAACACCATATATTTT CASSLVPGPSGNTIYF
NA TRBJ2-1 TRBV9 16 NA TGTGCCAGCAGTTCCTTAGGGGGGAGCTCCTACAATGAGCAGTTCTTC CASSSLGGSSYNEQFF
NA TRBJ2-1 TRBV6-1 16 NA TGTGCCAGCAGTGAAGCGCTTCGTCAAGTCTACAATGAGCAGTTCTTC CASSEALRQVYNEQFF
NA TRBJ1-3 TRBV6-5 15 NA TGTGCCAGCAAAACCGGACCCGTGCCTGGAAACACCATATATTTT CASKTGPVPGNTIYF
NA TRBJ2-5 TRBV7-9 16 NA TGTGCCAGCAGCTTAGGGGCAGGAACCTCCCAAGAGACCCAGTACTTC CASSLGAGTSQETQYF
TRBD1 TRBJ1-2 TRBV5-1 19 NA TGCGCCAGCAGCTTGCGAGGGGGACAGGGGGCGAGGGCAAACTATGGCTACACCTTC CASSLRGGQGARANYGYTF
NA TRBJ2-7 TRBV19 13 NA TGTGCCAGTAGTGCCGGGACCCCTTACGAGCAGTACTTC CASSAGTPYEQYF
TRBD1 TRBJ1-5 TRBV18 17 NA TGTGCCAGCTCACCCTTCGGACAGGGCTATAGCAATCAGCCCCAGCATTTT CASSPFGQGYSNQPQHF
NA TRBJ2-7 TRBV7-2 15 few TGTGCCAGCAGCTTAGCATCCGGGACAAGCTACGAGCAGTACTTC CASSLASGTSYEQYF
TRBD2 TRBJ2-1 TRBV7-2 14 NA TGTGCCAGCAGTACGCGGGGGGTCCACAATGAGCAGTTCTTC CASSTRGVHNEQFF
NA TRBJ1-1 TRBV4-3 15 NA TGCGCCAGCAGCCAAGACAGGGGCGCCGACACTGAAGCTTTCTTT CASSQDRGADTEAFF
NA TRBJ1-4 TRBV2 14 NA TGTGCCAGCAGGATGGGGGGCGGGTATGAAAAACTGTTTTTT CASRMGGGYEKLFF
NA TRBJ2-3 TRBV30 12 NA TGTGCCTGGGGTAGTGGCGCAGATACGCAGTATTTT CAWGSGADTQYF
TRBD2 TRBJ2-3 TRBV5-1 16 NA TGCGCCAGCAGCGGAAGACTAGCGGGAGCGGAAGATACGCAGTATTTT CASSGRLAGAEDTQYF
NA TRBJ1-2 TRBV11-3 13 NA TGTGCCAGCAGCGGGGGGACTAACTATGGCTACACCTTC CASSGGTNYGYTF
NA TRBJ1-1 TRBV6-5 13 NA TGTGCCAGCAGTTATAGGGGTTGGACTGAAGCTTTCTTT CASSYRGWTEAFF
NA TRBJ2-1 TRBV2 15 NA TGTGCCAGCAGTGGGGGCCCCCTCTCCTACAATGAGCAGTTCTTC CASSGGPLSYNEQFF
TRBD1 TRBJ1-4 TRBV6-5 14 NA TGTGCCAGCAGTGGACAGGGGGCTGGTGAAAAACTGTTTTTT CASSGQGAGEKLFF
NA TRBJ1-1 TRBV19 14 NA TGTGCCAGTAACCGACGTTACGGAGACACTGAAGCTTTCTTT CASNRRYGDTEAFF
NA TRBJ2-1 TRBV6-6 13 NA TGTGCCAGCAGCCCGACACTACAGGGATCGAAGTTCTTC CASSPTLQGSKFF
NA TRBJ2-5 TRBV7-7 13 NA TGTGCTAGCCAGGCTGCCAGGCAAGAGACCCAGTACTTC CASQAARQETQYF
NA TRBJ2-7 TRBV28 14 NA TGTGCCAGCAGTTATTCCCCCAGGGGCCACGAGCAGTACTTC CASSYSPRGHEQYF
TRBD1 TRBJ2-2 TRBV28 15 NA TGTGCCAGCAGTTTCGGGGACAGGAACACCGGGGAGCTGTTTTTT CASSFGDRNTGELFF
NA TRBJ2-7 TRBV18 14 NA TGTGCCAGCTCATTCACGGGGGTTTCCTACGAGCAGTACTTC CASSFTGVSYEQYF
NA TRBJ2-7 TRBV4-2 12 NA TGTGCCAGCAGCCTCCAGGGATACGAGCAGTACTTC CASSLQGYEQYF
NA TRBJ1-4 TRBV7-2 17 NA TGTGCCAGCAGTCTAAACAGGGCGGGGGGAACTAATGAAAAACTGTTTTTT CASSLNRAGGTNEKLFF
NA TRBJ2-5 TRBV19 15 NA TGTGCCAGTAGTATAACTAGCCTGGCGGAAGAGACCCAGTACTTC CASSITSLAEETQYF
NA TRBJ2-5 TRBV2 13 NA TGTGCCAGCAGTTCCTTGGGCCGGGAGACCCAGTACTTC CASSSLGRETQYF
TRBD2 TRBJ2-7 TRBV28 18 NA TGTGCCAGCAGTGTAGCGGGGGGAGGTGTAGGGTTCTACTACGAGCAGTACTTC CASSVAGGGVGFYYEQYF
NA TRBJ1-1 TRBV6-5 15 NA TGTGCCAGCAAGGGCAGTATCACGATGGGAACTGAAGCTTTCTTT CASKGSITMGTEAFF
NA TRBJ2-7 TRBV11-3 13 NA TGTGCCAGTTTGGGAGGGGGATCCTACGAGCAGTACTTC CASLGGGSYEQYF
TRBD2 TRBJ2-1 TRBV5-4 14 once TGTGCCAGCATTCTAGCGGGAGCCGACAATGAGCAGTTCTTC CASILAGADNEQFF
TRBD1 TRBJ1-1 TRBV29-1 18 NA TGCAGCGTTATTCCCTTAGGACAGGGAGCTATCATGAACACTGAAGCTTTCTTT CSVIPLGQGAIMNTEAFF
NA TRBJ1-6 TRBV19 15 NA TGTGCCAGTAGGGCGAGGGGGGAGAGTCACTCACCCCTCCACTTT CASRARGESHSPLHF
TRBD1 TRBJ1-1 TRBV7-3 13 NA TGTGCCAGCAGCCATGACAGGGGGAAAGAAGCTTTCTTT CASSHDRGKEAFF
NA TRBJ2-1 TRBV7-2 17 NA TGTGCCAGCAGCTTGGAGGTGTCCGCGTTAAGAAGCAATGAGCAGTTCTTC CASSLEVSALRSNEQFF
NA TRBJ2-7 TRBV2 13 NA TGTGCCAGCAGTGAAGGACTGTACTACGAGCAGTACTTC CASSEGLYYEQYF
TRBD1 TRBJ1-4 TRBV7-9 16 once TGTGCCAGCAGCCGGGTAGGGGGCGCAGGGGGTGAAAAACTGTTTTTT CASSRVGGAGGEKLFF
NA TRBJ2-7 TRBV19 15 once TGTGCCAGTAGTATTGAGAGGACGAACTCCTACGAGCAGTACTTC CASSIERTNSYEQYF
NA TRBJ1-2 TRBV4-2 13 NA TGTGCCAGCAGCCAAGGACAGAACTATGGCTACACCTTC CASSQGQNYGYTF